Each of the 2 T cell receptor beta chains below was sequenced from the same sample in a study of molecular identifiers for immune sequencing clone quantification. TCRdb itself ran the PCR reads through MiXCR, one entry per CDR3 protein. The data contain under 600,000 distinct CDR3 sequences, roughly 24% of them singletons. The sequenced sample was naive CD8+ T cells from blood, with Jurkat cell RNA spiked in. Subset here: FACS-sorted CD8+CD4-CCR7+CD45RA+ naive T cells. These receptors were collected from a human donor in good health. Some libraries in this study had Jurkat cell RNA spiked in.

In this sample, this clonotype turned up a few times. The rearrangement joins TRBV27 to TRBJ1-4; D unresolved. The CDR3 extends over 14 amino acids. Trimming stripped 8 bases from V and 0 bases from J, with 10 bases between. Germline CDR1 reads MNHEY; CDR2 reads SMNVEV (reference sequence). CDR3 DNA: TGTGCCAGCGCCAAACTTGCAACTAATGAAAAACTGTTTTTT. As protein: CASAKLATNEKLFF.

This clonotype came up a few times. CDR3 DNA sequence: TGTGCCAGCAGCTTGGTTGGTGAGAAGACCCAGTACTTC. It translates to CASSLVGEKTQYF. The gene calls are TRBV5-6 and TRBJ2-5; D remains ambiguous. There are 13 residues in the CDR3. Germline CDR1 is SGHDT and CDR2 is YYEEEE. V lost 0 bases to trimming and J lost 6 bases, with 9 bases between them.